The 21 T cell receptor beta chains given below trace back to one sample, sequenced in a study of blood T cell repertoires in COVID-19. Repertoires were generated with immunoSEQ multiplex PCR, while TCRdb's copy carries only in-frame clones and drops some. The sample includes about 140,000 clones, roughly 81% of them seen just once. The sample taken for sequencing was peripheral blood. The receptors shown here come from a woman between 50 and 59 years old with active or convalescent COVID-19.

CDR3 DNA sequence: TGTGCCAGTAGTATAGAGGCGGCCGGCGGAACCCAGTACTTC. Translation gives CASSIEAAGGTQYF. The chain is built from TRBV19 and TRBJ2-5; D not certain. The germline V gene encodes CDR1 LNHDA and CDR2 SQIVND (reference sequence). The CDR3 is made up of 14 amino acids. V was clipped by 0 bases and J by 8 bases, with 13 bases between them.

CDR3 region: CAWSFGRDNEQYF. CDR3 DNA: TGTGCCTGGAGTTTCGGAAGGGACAACGAGCAGTACTTC. J is TRBJ2-7 and V is TRBV30; TRBD1 is a possible D gene (6 bases). Trimming took off 2 bases at V and 5 bases at J, with 13 bases between the two ends. Germline V gene sequence: CDR1 GTSNPN, CDR2 SVGIG (reference sequence). CDR3 length: 13 amino acids.

V usage is TRBV6-6 and J usage is TRBJ1-6, with 7 bases aligning to TRBD1. The CDR3 covers 14 residues. The germline V gene has CDR1 MNHNY and CDR2 SVGAGI (reference sequence). Losses at the gene ends were 7 bases for V and 7 bases for J; bases not matched to a gene: 7. The CDR3 here is CASKQQGSNSPLHF. The CDR3 bases are TGTGCCAGCAAGCAACAGGGGTCCAATTCACCCCTCCACTTT.

This clone is classed as medium-sized. The chain is built from TRBV25-1 and TRBJ2-3; 7 nucleotides align to TRBD1. This CDR3 contains 14 residues. The V gene end was trimmed by 4 bases and the J gene end by 2 bases; junction bases not matched to a gene: 3. CDR1 is MGHDK and CDR2 is SYGVNS in the germline V gene. In DNA form, the CDR3 reads TGTGCCAGCAGTGCCGGGACAGCCACAGATACGCAGTATTTT. Residues: CASSAGTATDTQYF.

The gene calls are TRBV29-1 and TRBJ2-7, with a possible D match to TRBD2 (5 bases). Trimming shortened V by 6 bases and J by 3 bases, and 15 bases separated the two germline ends. Germline V CDR1 and CDR2: SQVTM, ANQGSEA. The CDR3 spans 13 residues. The CDR3 DNA sequence: TGCAGCGTGCCTGGACGGGGAATCTACGAGCAGTACTTC. Amino acid sequence: CSVPGRGIYEQYF.

The rearrangement links TRBV6-4 to TRBJ2-5; D perhaps matches TRBD1 (5 bases). Deletions cut 3 bases from V and 5 bases from J, with 13 bases between. The CDR3 contains 14 residues. From germline, CDR1 is MRHNA and CDR2 SNTAGT. The CDR3 bases are TGTGCCAGCAGTGAAGGGGCGTCGAGCGAGACCCAGTACTTC. This gives the protein CASSEGASSETQYF.

In its sample, this clone was seen many times. CDR3 DNA: TGTGCCAGCAGTTTAGCCGGGATCTCTTTGAGCTCCTACGAGCAGTACTTC. Amino acids: CASSLAGISLSSYEQYF. The genes are TRBV28 and TRBJ2-7, with a possible D match to TRBD2 (5 bases). V lost 2 bases to trimming and J lost 0 bases, with 17 bases between them. The germline gives CDR1 MDHEN, CDR2 SYDVKM. This CDR3 region has 17 residues.

The CDR3 DNA is TGTGCCAGCAGTCCCAGCGGACAGGGTGGAGATGAAAAACTGTTTTTT. It translates to CASSPSGQGGDEKLFF. The chain couples TRBV27 to TRBJ1-4, with 8 nucleotides matching TRBD1. This CDR3 comprises 16 residues. The junction had 11 bases not matched to a gene; V was cut back by 5 bases and J by 6 bases. The germline gives CDR1 MNHEY, CDR2 SMNVEV (reference sequence). The entire variable domain, with the rest obtained from reference TRBV27 and TRBJ1-4, is as follows: EAQVTQNPRYLITVTGKKLTVTCSQNMNHEYMSWYRQDPGLGLRQIYYSMNVEVTDKGDVPEGYKVSRKEKRNFPLILESPSPNQTSLYFCASSPSGQGGDEKLFFGSGTQLSVL.

This clone came up a few times. The rearrangement uses TRBV10-3 and TRBJ1-3; D is undetermined. Trimming removed 3 bases at V and 3 bases at J, with 3 bases between. Germline loops: CDR1 ENHRY, CDR2 SYGVKD. The CDR3 is 12 residues long. The CDR3 region has the DNA TGTGCCATCAGTGACCTTGGAAACACCATATATTTT. Its translation: CAISDLGNTIYF.

In this sample, this clone turned up a few times. The V call is TRBV7-8, the J call TRBJ1-4; a possible D gene is TRBD1 (6 bases). Trimming left V 6 bases short and J 7 bases short, with 15 bases between. This CDR3 has 14 amino acids. The V gene's germline CDR1 is SGHVS and CDR2 FQNEAQ. As DNA, the CDR3 is TGTGCCAGCAGGAACACAGGGTTCGGTGAAAAACTGTTTTTT. Its protein is CASRNTGFGEKLFF.

In this sample, this clone turned up once. The V gene is TRBV6-1, the J gene TRBJ1-5; 7 bases match TRBD1. This CDR3 comprises 13 residues. V lost 6 bases to trimming and J lost 5 bases; unmatched junction nucleotides: 4. Germline V gives CDR1 MNHNS, CDR2 SASEGT. CDR3 nucleotides: TGTGCCAGCAGACAGGGGTCGTATCAGCCCCAGCATTTT. It encodes CASRQGSYQPQHF.

The rearrangement joins TRBV14 to TRBJ2-1; TRBD1 matches 10 bases. In germline, CDR1 is SGHDN, CDR2 FVKESK. This CDR3 has 15 residues. V lost 4 bases, J lost 5 bases, and 5 bases stayed unmatched. The CDR3 reads CASSLGQGMNNEQFF. The CDR3 DNA sequence: TGTGCCAGCAGCCTGGGACAGGGGATGAACAATGAGCAGTTCTTC. Full variable domain (rest looked up from reference TRBV14 and TRBJ2-1): EAGVTQFPSHSVIEKGQTVTLRCDPISGHDNLYWYRRVMGKEIKFLLHFVKESKQDESGMPNNRFLAERTGGTYSTLKVQPAELEDSGVYFCASSLGQGMNNEQFFGPGTRLTVL.

J is TRBJ2-1 and V is TRBV7-2; 9 bases align to TRBD1. The CDR3 has 19 amino acids. The J segment lost 5 bases and the V segment lost 0 bases, leaving 14 bases of the junction unmatched. From germline, CDR1 is SGHTA and CDR2 FQGNSA. The CDR3 nucleotides are TGTGCCAGCAGCTTAGCCTACAGGGGGCCACGCCAACTAAACAATGAGCAGTTCTTC. Translated: CASSLAYRGPRQLNNEQFF.

The chain links TRBV28 to TRBJ1-1, with D uncertain. V lost 3 bases to trimming and J lost 7 bases, with 6 bases between them. CDR1 and CDR2 (germline): MDHEN, SYDVKM. The CDR3 consists of 11 residues. CDR3 amino acids: CASSLNGEAFF. The CDR3 coding sequence is TGTGCCAGCAGTTTGAACGGTGAAGCTTTCTTT.

This clone was seen only once. The chain joins TRBV7-3 to TRBJ2-2; a possible D gene is TRBD1 (5 bases). The ends were cut back, 6 bases at V and 6 bases at J, with 14 bases in the middle. CDR1 SGHTA and CDR2 FQGTGA come from the germline V gene. CDR3 length: 14 amino acids. CDR3 nucleotides: TGTGCCAGCAGACCCAACCTAGGGGCCGGGGAGCTGTTTTTT. This gives the protein CASRPNLGAGELFF.

The chain combines TRBV7-3 with TRBJ2-3, with D possibly TRBD2 on 5 matching bases. V gave up 5 bases and J gave up 4 bases, with 16 bases separating them. Germline V gene lookup returns CDR1 SGHTA and CDR2 FQGTGA. CDR3 length: 15 residues. The CDR3 sequence: CASSNLGVSSDTQYF. Written as DNA, the CDR3 is TGTGCCAGCAGCAACTTGGGAGTTTCGTCAGATACGCAGTATTTT.

The chain recombines TRBV5-4 with TRBJ2-2; maybe TRBD2 (6 bases). Germline-derived CDR1 and CDR2 are SGHNT and YYREEE (reference sequence). The CDR3 consists of 17 residues. Trimming cost V 4 bases and J 4 bases, with 20 bases left between them. Written as DNA, the CDR3 is TGTGCCAGCAGCCCCCCCGGACGTCAGGGAGGCACCGGGGAGCTGTTTTTT. This gives the protein CASSPPGRQGGTGELFF.

This clone appeared a few times. CDR3 loop: CASSLAMFGTAYGYTF. Here the CDR3 DNA reads TGTGCCAGCAGCTTGGCTATGTTCGGGACAGCGTATGGCTACACCTTC. The J gene is TRBJ1-2, the V gene TRBV5-5, with 7 bases matching TRBD1. The V gene end was trimmed by 0 bases and the J gene end by 5 bases; junction bases not matched to a gene: 10. Germline V lookup: CDR1 SGHKS, CDR2 YYEKEE (reference sequence). This CDR3 comprises 16 residues.

The CDR3 coding sequence is TGCGCCAGCAGCCAACCGGGACAGGACTATGGCTACACCTTC. Residues: CASSQPGQDYGYTF. The rearrangement uses TRBV4-3 and TRBJ1-2; TRBD1 matches at 8 bases. This CDR3 spans 14 amino acids. Germline CDR1 is LGHNA and CDR2 is YSLEER. Germline trimming cut 2 bases from V and 3 bases from J; bases unmatched to any gene: 2.

The chain's CDR3 is CASSEWDLGETQYF. The CDR3 DNA is TGTGCCAGCAGCGAGTGGGACTTAGGGGAGACCCAGTACTTC. The J gene is TRBJ2-5, the V gene TRBV2, with D possibly TRBD2 on 6 matching bases. The germline V gene has CDR1 SNHLY and CDR2 FYNNEI. With 6 bases removed from V and 5 bases from J, the gap between germline ends came to 16 bases. This CDR3 has 14 amino acids. Complete variable domain (other parts from reference TRBV2 and TRBJ2-5): EPEVTQTPSHQVTQMGQEVILRCVPISNHLYFYWYRQILGQKVEFLVSFYNNEISEKSEIFDDQFSVERPDGSNFTLKIRSTKLEDSAMYFCASSEWDLGETQYFGPGTRLLVL.

The genes are TRBV21-1 and TRBJ2-7; the listed D gene, TRBD1, was not tested against the DNA. TRBV21-1 corresponds to a pseudogene. This CDR3 region has 14 residues. For the CDR3, the DNA is TGTGCCAGCAGCAAAGGGGACAGCTACTACGAGCAGTACTTC. Translation gives CASSKGDSYYEQYF.